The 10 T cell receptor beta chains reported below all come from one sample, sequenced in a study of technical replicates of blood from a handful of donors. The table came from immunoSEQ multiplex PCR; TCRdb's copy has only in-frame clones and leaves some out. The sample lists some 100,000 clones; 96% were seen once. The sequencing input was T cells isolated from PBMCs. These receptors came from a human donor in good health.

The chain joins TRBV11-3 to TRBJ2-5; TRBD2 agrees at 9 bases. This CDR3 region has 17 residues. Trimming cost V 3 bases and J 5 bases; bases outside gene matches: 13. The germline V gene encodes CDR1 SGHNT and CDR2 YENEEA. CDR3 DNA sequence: TGTGCCAGCAGCTTTTGTAGCGGGAGCTCCCATCGGGAGACCCAGTACTTC. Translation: CASSFCSGSSHRETQYF.

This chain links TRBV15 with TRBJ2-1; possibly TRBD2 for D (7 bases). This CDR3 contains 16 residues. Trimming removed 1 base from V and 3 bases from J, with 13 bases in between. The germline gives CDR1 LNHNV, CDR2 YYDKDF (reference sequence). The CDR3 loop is CATSRGGGLGYNEQFF. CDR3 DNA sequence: TGTGCCACCAGCAGAGGGGGGGGCTTGGGCTACAATGAGCAGTTCTTC.

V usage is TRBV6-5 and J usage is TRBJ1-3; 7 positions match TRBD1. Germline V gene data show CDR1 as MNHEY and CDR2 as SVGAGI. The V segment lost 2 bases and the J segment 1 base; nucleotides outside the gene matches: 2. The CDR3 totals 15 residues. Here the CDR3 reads CASSYGGQSGNTIYF. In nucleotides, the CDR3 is TGTGCCAGCAGTTACGGGGGACAGTCTGGAAACACCATATATTTT.

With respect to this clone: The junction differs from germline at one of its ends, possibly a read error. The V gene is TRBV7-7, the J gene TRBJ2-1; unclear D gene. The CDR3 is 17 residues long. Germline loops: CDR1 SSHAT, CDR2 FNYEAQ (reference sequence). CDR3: CASSLEFSRSSYNEQFF. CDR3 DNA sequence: TGTGCTAGCAGCTTAGAGTTCTCGCGGAGCTCCTACAATGAGCAGTTCTTC. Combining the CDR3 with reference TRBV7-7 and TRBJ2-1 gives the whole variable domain GAGVSQSPRYKVTKRGQDVTLRCDPISSHATLYWYQQALGQGPEFLTYFNYEAQPDKSGLPSDRFSAERPEGSISTLTIQRTEQRDSAMYRCASSLEFSRSSYNEQFFGPGTRLTVL.

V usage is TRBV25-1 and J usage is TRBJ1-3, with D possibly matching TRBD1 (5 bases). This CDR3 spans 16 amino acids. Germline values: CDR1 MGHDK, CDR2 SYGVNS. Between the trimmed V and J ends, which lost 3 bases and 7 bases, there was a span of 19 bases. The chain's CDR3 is CASSDPSEGQGNTIYF. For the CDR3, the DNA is TGTGCCAGCAGTGACCCCTCAGAAGGTCAGGGTAACACCATATATTTT.

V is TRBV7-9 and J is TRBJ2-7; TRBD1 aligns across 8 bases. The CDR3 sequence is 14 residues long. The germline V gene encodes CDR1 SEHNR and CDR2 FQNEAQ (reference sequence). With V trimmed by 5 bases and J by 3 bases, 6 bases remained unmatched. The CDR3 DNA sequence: TGTGCCAGCAGCCCGGGACAGGATAGCTACGAGCAGTACTTC. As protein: CASSPGQDSYEQYF.

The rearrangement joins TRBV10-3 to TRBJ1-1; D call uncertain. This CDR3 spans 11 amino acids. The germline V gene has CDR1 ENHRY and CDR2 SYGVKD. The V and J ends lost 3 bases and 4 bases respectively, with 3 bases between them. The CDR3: CAISDGTEAFF. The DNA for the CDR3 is TGTGCCATCAGTGACGGCACTGAAGCTTTCTTT.

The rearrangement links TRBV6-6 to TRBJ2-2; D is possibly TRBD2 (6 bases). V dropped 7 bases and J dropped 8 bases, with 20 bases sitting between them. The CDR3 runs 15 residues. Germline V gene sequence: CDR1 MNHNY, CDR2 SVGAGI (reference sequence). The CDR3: CASTPTAGGRGELFF. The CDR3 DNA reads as TGTGCCAGCACCCCTACAGCGGGTGGGAGAGGGGAGCTGTTTTTT.

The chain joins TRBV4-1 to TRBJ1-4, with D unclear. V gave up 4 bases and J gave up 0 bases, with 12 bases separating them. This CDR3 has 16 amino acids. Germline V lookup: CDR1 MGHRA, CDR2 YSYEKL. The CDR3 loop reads CASSPTVLATNEKLFF. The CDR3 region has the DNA TGCGCCAGCAGCCCCACAGTTTTAGCAACTAATGAAAAACTGTTTTTT.

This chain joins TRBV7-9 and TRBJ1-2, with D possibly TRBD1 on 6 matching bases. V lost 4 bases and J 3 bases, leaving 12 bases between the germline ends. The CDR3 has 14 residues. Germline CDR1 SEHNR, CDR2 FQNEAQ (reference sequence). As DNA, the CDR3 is TGTGCCAGCAGCTCTTACAGGGCTTACTATGGCTACACCTTC. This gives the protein CASSSYRAYYGYTF. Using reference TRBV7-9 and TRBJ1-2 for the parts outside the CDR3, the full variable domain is DTGVSQNPRHKITKRGQNVTFRCDPISEHNRLYWYRQTLGQGPEFLTYFQNEAQLEKSRLLSDRFSAERPKGSFSTLEIQRTEQGDSAMYLCASSSYRAYYGYTFGSGTRLTVV.